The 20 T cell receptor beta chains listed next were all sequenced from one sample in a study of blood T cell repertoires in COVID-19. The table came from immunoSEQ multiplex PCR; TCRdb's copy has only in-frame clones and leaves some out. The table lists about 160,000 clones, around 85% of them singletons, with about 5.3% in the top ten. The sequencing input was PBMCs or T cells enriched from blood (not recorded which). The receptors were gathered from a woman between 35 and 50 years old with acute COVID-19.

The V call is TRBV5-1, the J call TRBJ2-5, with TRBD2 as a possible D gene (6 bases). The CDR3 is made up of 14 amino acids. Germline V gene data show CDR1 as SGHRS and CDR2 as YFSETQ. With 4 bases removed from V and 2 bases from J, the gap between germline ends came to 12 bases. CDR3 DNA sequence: TGCGCCAGCAGCGCGTGGGGGGAACAAGAGACCCAGTACTTC. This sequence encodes CASSAWGEQETQYF.

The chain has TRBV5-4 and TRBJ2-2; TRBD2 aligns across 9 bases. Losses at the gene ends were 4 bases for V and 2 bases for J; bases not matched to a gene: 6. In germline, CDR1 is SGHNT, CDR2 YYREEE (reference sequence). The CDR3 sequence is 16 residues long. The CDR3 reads CASSLTSGTNTGELFF. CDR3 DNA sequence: TGTGCCAGCAGCCTGACTAGCGGAACTAACACCGGGGAGCTGTTTTTT.

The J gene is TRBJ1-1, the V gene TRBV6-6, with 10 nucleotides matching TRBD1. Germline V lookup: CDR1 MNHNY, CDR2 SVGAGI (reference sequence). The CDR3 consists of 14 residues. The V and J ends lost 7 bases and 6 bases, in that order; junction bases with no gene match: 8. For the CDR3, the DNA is TGTGCCAGCATCGCGACAGGGGGCCTCGCTGAAGCTTTCTTT. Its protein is CASIATGGLAEAFF.

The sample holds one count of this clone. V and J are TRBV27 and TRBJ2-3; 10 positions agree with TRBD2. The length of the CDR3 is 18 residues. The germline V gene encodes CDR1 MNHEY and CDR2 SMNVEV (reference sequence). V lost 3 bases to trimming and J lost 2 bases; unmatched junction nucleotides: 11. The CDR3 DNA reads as TGTGCCAGCAGTTTTCGGAGCGGGAGGGCCCGCGTCACAGATACGCAGTATTTT. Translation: CASSFRSGRARVTDTQYF.

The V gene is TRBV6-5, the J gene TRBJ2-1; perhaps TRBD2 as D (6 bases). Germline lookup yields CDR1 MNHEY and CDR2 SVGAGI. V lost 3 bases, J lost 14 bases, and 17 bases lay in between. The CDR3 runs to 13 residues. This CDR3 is CASSYGRTNPEFF. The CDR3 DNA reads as TGTGCCAGCAGTTATGGGAGGACGAATCCGGAGTTCTTC.

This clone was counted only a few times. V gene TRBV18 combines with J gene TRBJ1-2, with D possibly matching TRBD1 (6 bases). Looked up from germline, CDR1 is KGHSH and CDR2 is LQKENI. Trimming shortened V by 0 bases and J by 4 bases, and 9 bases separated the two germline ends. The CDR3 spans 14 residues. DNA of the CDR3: TGTGCCAGCTCACCACCAGGGACACCCTATGGCTACACCTTC. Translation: CASSPPGTPYGYTF. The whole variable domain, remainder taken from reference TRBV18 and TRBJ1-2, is NAGVMQNPRHLVRRRGQEARLRCSPMKGHSHVYWYRQLPEEGLKFMVYLQKENIIDESGMPKERFSAEFPKEGPSILRIQQVVRGDSAAYFCASSPPGTPYGYTFGSGTRLTVV.

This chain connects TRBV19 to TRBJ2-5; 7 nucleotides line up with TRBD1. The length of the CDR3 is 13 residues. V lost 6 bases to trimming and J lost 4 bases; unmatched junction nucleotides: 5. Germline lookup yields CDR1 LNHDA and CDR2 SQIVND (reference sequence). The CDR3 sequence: CASSIQGLETQYF. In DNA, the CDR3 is TGTGCCAGTAGCATACAGGGGTTAGAGACCCAGTACTTC. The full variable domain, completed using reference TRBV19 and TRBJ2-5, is DGGITQSPKYLFRKEGQNVTLSCEQNLNHDAMYWYRQDPGQGLRLIYYSQIVNDFQKGDIAEGYSVSREKKESFPLTVTSAQKNPTAFYLCASSIQGLETQYFGPGTRLLVL.

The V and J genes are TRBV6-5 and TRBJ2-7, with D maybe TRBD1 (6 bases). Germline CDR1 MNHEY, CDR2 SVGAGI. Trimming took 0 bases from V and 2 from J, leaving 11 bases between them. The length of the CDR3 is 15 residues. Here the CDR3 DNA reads TGTGCCAGCAGTTACTCCGGGACACCGACCTACGAGCAGTACTTC. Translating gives CASSYSGTPTYEQYF.

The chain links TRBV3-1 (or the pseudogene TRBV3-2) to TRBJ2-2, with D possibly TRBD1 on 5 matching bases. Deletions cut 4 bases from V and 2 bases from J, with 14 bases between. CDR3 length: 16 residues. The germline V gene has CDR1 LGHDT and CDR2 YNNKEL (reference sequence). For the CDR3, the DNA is TGTGCCAGCAGCCCTCAGGACACTTACAACACCGGGGAGCTGTTTTTT. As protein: CASSPQDTYNTGELFF.

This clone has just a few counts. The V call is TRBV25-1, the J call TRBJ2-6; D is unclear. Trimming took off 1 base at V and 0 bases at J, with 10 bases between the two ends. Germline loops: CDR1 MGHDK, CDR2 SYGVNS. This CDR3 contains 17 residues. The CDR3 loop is CASSESHSSSGANVLTF. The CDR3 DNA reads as TGTGCCAGCAGTGAATCCCATTCTAGCTCTGGGGCCAACGTCCTGACTTTC.

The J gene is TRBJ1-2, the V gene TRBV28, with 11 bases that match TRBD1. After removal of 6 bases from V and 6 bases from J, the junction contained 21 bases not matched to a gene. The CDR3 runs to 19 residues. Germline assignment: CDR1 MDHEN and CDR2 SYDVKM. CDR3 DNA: TGTGCCAGCAGAAGGGAGATGGGGACAGGGGGTTCGTTTGATCATGGCTACACCTTC. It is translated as CASRREMGTGGSFDHGYTF.

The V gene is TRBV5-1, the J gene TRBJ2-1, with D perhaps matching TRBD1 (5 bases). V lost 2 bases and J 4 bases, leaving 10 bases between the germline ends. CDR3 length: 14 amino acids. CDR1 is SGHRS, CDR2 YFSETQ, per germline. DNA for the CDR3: TGCGCCAGCAGCTTCAGGACACAATACAATGAGCAGTTCTTC. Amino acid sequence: CASSFRTQYNEQFF.

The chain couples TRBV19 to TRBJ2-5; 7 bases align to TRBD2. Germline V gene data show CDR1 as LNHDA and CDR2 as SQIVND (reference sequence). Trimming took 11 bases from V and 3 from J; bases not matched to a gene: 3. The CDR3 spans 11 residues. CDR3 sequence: CAAGAEETQYF. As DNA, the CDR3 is TGTGCCGCGGGAGCGGAAGAGACCCAGTACTTC.

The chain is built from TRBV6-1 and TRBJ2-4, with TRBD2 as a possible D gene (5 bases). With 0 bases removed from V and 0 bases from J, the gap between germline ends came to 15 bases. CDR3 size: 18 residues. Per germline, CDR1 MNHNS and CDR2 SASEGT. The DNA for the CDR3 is TGTGCCAGCAGTGAAGCTCTTGGAGGCTCGGGAGCCAAAAACATTCAGTACTTC. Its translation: CASSEALGGSGAKNIQYF.

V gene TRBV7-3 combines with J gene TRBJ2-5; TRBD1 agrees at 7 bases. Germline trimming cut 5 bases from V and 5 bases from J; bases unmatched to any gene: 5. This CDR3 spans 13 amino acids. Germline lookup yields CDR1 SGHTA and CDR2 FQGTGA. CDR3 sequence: CASSTGVGETQYF. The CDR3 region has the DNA TGTGCCAGCAGCACAGGGGTTGGGGAGACCCAGTACTTC.

The CDR3 loop is CASSGLAGERSTDTQYF. CDR3 DNA sequence: TGTGCCAGTAGCGGACTAGCGGGAGAAAGAAGCACAGATACGCAGTATTTT. The chain has TRBV19 and TRBJ2-3, with 13 bases aligning to TRBD2. Germline assignment: CDR1 LNHDA and CDR2 SQIVND (reference sequence). The CDR3 runs 17 residues. V trimming: 6 bases; J trimming: 0 bases; junction bases outside the gene matches: 6.

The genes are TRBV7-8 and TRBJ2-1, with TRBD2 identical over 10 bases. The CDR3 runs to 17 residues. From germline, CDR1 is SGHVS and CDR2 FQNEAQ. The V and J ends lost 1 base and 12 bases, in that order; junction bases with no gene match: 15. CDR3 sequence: CASSLGGPLTIAGGQFF. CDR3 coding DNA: TGTGCCAGCAGCTTAGGTGGCCCACTCACGATAGCGGGAGGGCAGTTCTTC.

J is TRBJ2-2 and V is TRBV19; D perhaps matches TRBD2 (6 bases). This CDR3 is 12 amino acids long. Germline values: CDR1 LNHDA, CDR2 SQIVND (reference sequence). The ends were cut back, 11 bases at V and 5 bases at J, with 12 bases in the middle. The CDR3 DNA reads TGTGCCGCGGGGAGGTGGACCGGGGAGCTGTTTTTT. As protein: CAAGRWTGELFF. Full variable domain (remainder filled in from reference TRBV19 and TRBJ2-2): DGGITQSPKYLFRKEGQNVTLSCEQNLNHDAMYWYRQDPGQGLRLIYYSQIVNDFQKGDIAEGYSVSREKKESFPLTVTSAQKNPTAFYLCAAGRWTGELFFGEGSRLTVL.

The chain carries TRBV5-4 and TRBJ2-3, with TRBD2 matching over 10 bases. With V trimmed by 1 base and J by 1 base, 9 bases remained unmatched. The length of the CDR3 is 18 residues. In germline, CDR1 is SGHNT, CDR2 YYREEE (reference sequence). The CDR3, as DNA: TGTGCCAGCAGCTTGCCGGTTGTAGCGGGAGGAGGCACAGATACGCAGTATTTT. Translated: CASSLPVVAGGGTDTQYF.

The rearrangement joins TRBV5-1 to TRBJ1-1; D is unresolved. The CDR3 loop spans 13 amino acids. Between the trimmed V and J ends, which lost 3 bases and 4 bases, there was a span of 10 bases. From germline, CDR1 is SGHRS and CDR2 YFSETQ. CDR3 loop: CASSYLAGTEAFF. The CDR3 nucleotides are TGCGCCAGCAGCTACCTGGCGGGCACTGAAGCTTTCTTT.